This T cell receptor beta chain originates from a study of CD4 T cells in relation to SARS-CoV-2 and coronaviruses. Overall study: The restricting HLA molecule for shared crossreactive spike epitopes was mapped. Study results and limitations: Crossreactive clones expanded significantly less to SARS-CoV-2 than monoreactive clones.

As regards this clone: No antigen is known for it.

The table came from immunoSEQ multiplex PCR; TCRdb's copy has only in-frame clones and leaves some out. The sample shows some 40,000 clones, approximately 80% of them seen only once. The CDR3 runs to 17 residues. Per the germline V gene, CDR1 is ENHRY and CDR2 is SYGVKD. Trimming removed 4 bases from V and 5 bases from J; junction bases left unmatched: 12. The sample consisted of memory CD4+ T cells from PBMCs, cultured in vitro. The clonotype originates from an adult with COVID-19. This chain connects TRBV10-3 to TRBJ2-3, with 10 bases aligning to TRBD1. CDR3 bases: TGTGCCATCAGTGGGAACCCGGGACAGGGGTTCCGAGATACGCAGTATTTT. Translation: CAISGNPGQGFRDTQYF.